The 15 T cell receptor beta chains given below trace back to one sample, sequenced in a study of cytomegalovirus exposure and HLA in healthy donors. 60 Vbeta and 13 Jbeta primers were used in PCR. Libraries were prepared by immunoSEQ multiplex PCR; TCRdb keeps only in-frame clonotypes and omits some of them. The sample lists approximately 190,000 clones, 75% to 80% occurring once. The sequencing input was PBMCs. Receptors originate from a woman aged 25 to 39 in good health and CMV-seropositive.

This sequence joins TRBV7-2 and TRBJ2-1, with 13 bases lining up with TRBD2. This CDR3 region has 17 residues. Germline V gives CDR1 SGHTA, CDR2 FQGNSA. V lost 5 bases to trimming and J lost 7 bases; unmatched junction nucleotides: 11. In nucleotides, the CDR3 is TGTGCCAGCAGCCCGCCCGGACTAGCGGGGGTTGGTAATGAGCAGTTCTTC. Translated: CASSPPGLAGVGNEQFF.

The chain combines TRBV7-9 with TRBJ1-5; D is unresolved. Trimming pared 9 bases from V and 7 bases from J, leaving 13 bases between. CDR3 length equals 12 residues. Germline V lookup: CDR1 SEHNR, CDR2 FQNEAQ (reference sequence). CDR3 in DNA: TGTGCCAGTGGATGGGGAGGACAGCCCCAGCATTTT. Protein sequence: CASGWGGQPQHF.

The chain is built from TRBV7-9 and TRBJ1-1, with 7 bases lining up with TRBD1. Trimming took 7 bases from V and 1 from J; bases not matched to a gene: 9. Germline V CDR1 and CDR2: SEHNR, FQNEAQ (reference sequence). The CDR3 has 15 residues. The CDR3 loop is CASTLIRDRNTEAFF. The DNA of the CDR3 is TGTGCCAGCACTCTAATCCGGGACAGGAACACTGAAGCTTTCTTT.

The chain couples TRBV7-8 to TRBJ2-5; TRBD1 aligns across 11 bases. The junction had 10 bases not matched to a gene; V was cut back by 5 bases and J by 5 bases. This CDR3 is 16 amino acids long. Germline values: CDR1 SGHVS, CDR2 FQNEAQ. This CDR3 reads CASSTSDRGPRETQYF. The CDR3 nucleotides are TGTGCCAGCAGCACCTCGGACAGGGGGCCACGGGAGACCCAGTACTTC. Variable domain in full (rest from reference TRBV7-8 and TRBJ2-5): GAGVSQSPRYKVAKRGQDVALRCDPISGHVSLFWYQQALGQGPEFLTYFQNEAQLDKSGLPSDRFFAERPEGSVSTLKIQRTQQEDSAVYLCASSTSDRGPRETQYFGPGTRLLVL.

The V call is TRBV21-1, the J call TRBJ1-2; the table's D call TRBD1 went unverified against the DNA. TRBV21-1 is noted as a pseudogene. This CDR3 is built from 16 residues. CDR3 residues: CASRSNRAQANYGYTF. CDR3 coding DNA: TGTGCCAGCAGGAGCAACAGGGCCCAAGCTAACTATGGCTACACCTTC.

The chain links TRBV7-9 to TRBJ1-2; D gene unclear. Germline CDR1 SEHNR, CDR2 FQNEAQ (reference sequence). V shed 6 bases and J shed 3 bases, with 11 bases lying between them. CDR3 length: 13 amino acids. CDR3 in amino acids: CASRGRVYYGYTF. The CDR3 nucleotides read TGTGCCAGCAGGGGGAGGGTGTACTATGGCTACACCTTC.

The chain has TRBV6-1 and TRBJ1-5; D is unresolved. Germline loops: CDR1 MNHNS, CDR2 SASEGT. Between the trimmed V and J ends, which lost 6 bases and 5 bases, there was a span of 11 bases. The CDR3 covers 13 residues. CDR3 sequence (DNA): TGTGCCAGCAGCCGCGATTTCCATCAGCCCCAGCATTTT. Residues: CASSRDFHQPQHF.

The rearrangement uses TRBV7-2 and TRBJ1-4; D gene unclear. Trimming pared 0 bases from V and 8 bases from J, leaving 13 bases between. CDR3 length: 15 amino acids. The germline gives CDR1 SGHTA, CDR2 FQGNSA. The CDR3 loop is CASSLARGLREKLFF. The CDR3 DNA follows: TGTGCCAGCAGCTTAGCTCGGGGATTACGGGAAAAACTGTTTTTT.

This chain links TRBV7-2 with TRBJ2-2; the D gene is possibly TRBD2 (5 bases). Germline values: CDR1 SGHTA, CDR2 FQGNSA. This CDR3 has 17 residues. Trimming cost V 1 base and J 6 bases, with 18 bases left between them. CDR3 DNA: TGTGCCAGCAGCTTAGTCGAGGGATACCCCCCACCCGGGGAGCTGTTTTTT. Its protein is CASSLVEGYPPPGELFF.

The genes are TRBV28 and TRBJ1-5; TRBD1 agrees at 7 bases. J gave up 6 bases and V 1 base, and 3 bases lay outside the gene matches. The V gene's germline CDR1 is MDHEN and CDR2 SYDVKM. The CDR3 extends over 14 amino acids. CDR3 protein: CASSLSQGSQPQHF. Here the CDR3 DNA reads TGTGCCAGCAGTTTATCACAGGGGAGTCAGCCCCAGCATTTT.

This clone was recorded once. The V and J genes are TRBV10-3 and TRBJ2-5; D might be TRBD1 (6 bases). Germline V gives CDR1 ENHRY, CDR2 SYGVKD. V lost 0 bases and J lost 3, with 17 bases in between. This CDR3 region has 17 residues. This CDR3 reads CAISESMFPGAEETQYF. The CDR3 DNA sequence: TGTGCCATCAGTGAGTCGATGTTCCCAGGGGCAGAAGAGACCCAGTACTTC.

The J gene is TRBJ2-5, the V gene TRBV5-3; tentatively, D is TRBD1 (6 bases). TRBV5-3 is reported as an ORF; its role is uncertain. The CDR3 loop spans 16 amino acids. Deletions cut 1 base from V and 3 bases from J, with 16 bases between. The CDR3 region is CARSLSRGRDKETQYF. The CDR3 region has the DNA TGTGCCAGAAGCTTGTCCAGGGGCAGGGACAAAGAGACCCAGTACTTC.

The chain combines TRBV4-3 with TRBJ2-1, with TRBD1 matching 9 bases. The CDR3 is made up of 18 amino acids. Germline values: CDR1 LGHNA, CDR2 YSLEER. With 3 bases clipped from V and 7 bases from J, the junction kept 16 bases outside the gene matches. The CDR3 DNA is TGCGCCAGCAGCCATCGAAGGACAGGGGCCGGCGGCCAAAATGAGCAGTTCTTC. Amino acids: CASSHRRTGAGGQNEQFF.

The rearrangement uses TRBV19 and TRBJ1-2; D gene ambiguous. The CDR3 covers 14 residues. Germline-derived CDR1 and CDR2 are LNHDA and SQIVND (reference sequence). Deletions cut 1 base from V and 4 bases from J, with 10 bases between. DNA of the CDR3: TGTGCCAGTAGTATAGCGGGGTCCAGCTATGGCTACACCTTC. Residues: CASSIAGSSYGYTF.

Concerning this clone itself: Compared with germline, one end of the junction differs, possibly owing to a read error. V gene TRBV9 combines with J gene TRBJ1-2; no clear D. This CDR3 is 17 amino acids long. Germline CDR1 is SGDLS and CDR2 is YYNGEE. CDR3 protein: CASSALHDGIGVYGHTF. For the CDR3, the DNA is TGTGCCAGCAGCGCACTACATGACGGGATAGGCGTCTATGGCCACACCTTC.